The source of this T cell receptor (beta chain) is a study of Ad26.COV2.S vaccination and SARS-CoV-2 variants. About the study: The COV1001 Ad26.COV2.S trial arm included the donor. Dosing was one shot or two shots 56 days apart. Notes on the study in general: Vaccine and placebo groups showed comparable non-spike TCR breadth.

Measured with immunoSEQ multiplex PCR; TCRdb has only the in-frame clones, and not every one. The sample includes 250,000 to 300,000 clones, more than 70% of them seen just once. This clone was counted between two and nine times. Its antigen is not identified. Treatment reported: around 19 received Ad26.COV2.S at low or high dose, single or two shots; 5 received placebo; per-sample allocation not given. Specimen acquisition occurred on day 63 following the initial vaccine or placebo injection. Donor was an adult aged 18-55 years in Boston. The TCR originated in a person aged 18-60 years who received the Ad26.COV2.S COVID-19 vaccine or a placebo. The source material was peripheral blood, sampled in a trial of Ad26.COV2.S vaccine versus placebo.

The CDR3 reads CASSGGTNQPQHF. CDR3 nucleotides: TGTGCCAGCAGTGGCGGGACGAATCAGCCCCAGCATTTT. The chain couples TRBV2 to TRBJ1-5; possible D gene TRBD1, 5 bases. The CDR3 runs to 13 residues. V lost 4 bases and J 4 bases, leaving 8 bases between the germline ends. Germline V gene sequence: CDR1 SNHLY, CDR2 FYNNEI.